The TCR beta chain under discussion was sequenced for a study of siplizumab effects on memory and regulatory T cells. TCRdb's table, derived via immunoSEQ multiplex PCR, lists solely in-frame clones and lacks some. The sample has roughly 56,000 clones; about 98% are singletons. This CDR3 comprises 13 residues. Germline CDR1 and CDR2: SGHVS and FQNEAQ. V lost 6 bases and J 5 bases, leaving 13 bases between the germline ends. Sequenced input: naive CD8+ T cells sorted from blood. The origin of this receptor is a human donor in good health. The chain is built from TRBV7-8 and TRBJ1-1; the D is unclear. The CDR3 DNA sequence: TGTGCCAGCAGTAGCGGCCCGGGGACTGAAGCTTTCTTT. Residues: CASSSGPGTEAFF.